A single sample is the source of the 19 T cell receptor beta chains below, sequenced in a study of response to subunit inactivated influenza vaccine. TCRdb re-called the RT-PCR reads with MiXCR, one entry per CDR3 protein. The sample consists of hundreds of thousands of distinct CDR3 sequences, 14% of them appearing once. Sequencing used PBMCs from blood, obtained 14 days before vaccination. Receptor source: a man over 45 who received an inactivated influenza vaccine.

This clonotype was counted ten times or more. The chain couples TRBV2 to TRBJ2-3; 8 nucleotides agree with TRBD2. CDR1 and CDR2 from the germline V gene are SNHLY and FYNNEI. The CDR3 covers 14 residues. V trimming: 2 bases; J trimming: 4 bases; junction bases outside the gene matches: 2. This chain's CDR3 is CASSETGGPDTQYF. The CDR3 DNA reads as TGTGCCAGCAGTGAAACGGGAGGGCCAGATACGCAGTATTTT. The variable domain in full, completed from reference TRBV2 and TRBJ2-3, reads EPEVTQTPSHQVTQMGQEVILRCVPISNHLYFYWYRQILGQKVEFLVSFYNNEISEKSEIFDDQFSVERPDGSNFTLKIRSTKLEDSAMYFCASSETGGPDTQYFGPGTRLTVL.

At least ten counts were recorded for this clonotype. This chain links TRBV6-2 or TRBV6-3 with TRBJ2-7; a weak D match, TRBD1 (5 bases). This CDR3 comprises 12 residues. Per germline, CDR1 MNHEY and CDR2 SVGEGT. Trimming shortened V by 5 bases and J by 5 bases, and 10 bases separated the two germline ends. This CDR3 is CASSGIGDEQYF. CDR3 DNA: TGTGCCAGCAGTGGGATAGGGGACGAGCAGTACTTC.

The rearrangement joins TRBV3-1 to TRBJ2-3; D not resolved. The germline V and J ends were trimmed by 0 bases and 4 bases, with 20 bases remaining between them. Germline V gene data show CDR1 as LGHDT and CDR2 as YNNKEL (reference sequence). This CDR3 is 18 amino acids long. CDR3 nucleotides: TGTGCCAGCAGCCAAGATCGTCCTCTAAAGCCATTCCCAGATACGCAGTATTTT. This encodes CASSQDRPLKPFPDTQYF.

This clonotype was observed a few times. DNA for the CDR3: TGTGCCAGCAGTTACACATTCCTCACCGGGGAGCTGTTTTTT. It encodes CASSYTFLTGELFF. The V and J genes are TRBV6-5 and TRBJ2-2; D gene ambiguous. Trimming pared 2 bases from V and 4 bases from J, leaving 8 bases between. The CDR3 length is 14 residues. Per germline, CDR1 MNHEY and CDR2 SVGAGI.

This clonotype was detected ten times or more. The chain couples TRBV7-6 to TRBJ2-3; TRBD1 agrees at 7 bases. The V and J ends lost 4 bases and 1 base, in that order; junction bases with no gene match: 2. The germline V gene encodes CDR1 SGHVS and CDR2 FNYEAQ. The CDR3 is made up of 14 amino acids. The CDR3 DNA reads as TGTGCCAGCAGCTCAGGACAGGGCACAGATACGCAGTATTTT. Protein sequence: CASSSGQGTDTQYF.

This sequence joins TRBV5-1 and TRBJ2-1, with 11 nucleotides matching TRBD1. CDR1 SGHRS and CDR2 YFSETQ come from the germline V gene. The CDR3 sequence is 16 residues long. The V segment lost 7 bases and the J segment 5 bases; nucleotides outside the gene matches: 11. The CDR3 region has the DNA TGCGCCAGCGGAAGGCCGGGACAGGGGGTCAACAATGAGCAGTTCTTC. It translates to CASGRPGQGVNNEQFF.

This clonotype came up a few times. The chain has TRBV20-1 and TRBJ2-5; 8 bases match TRBD2. There are 16 residues in the CDR3. From germline, CDR1 is DFQATT and CDR2 SNEGSKA (reference sequence). V shed 3 bases and J 5 bases; nucleotides not matched to a gene: 14. The DNA of the CDR3 is TGCAGTGCTAGGTCCCTAGCGGGCAAAGACGGGGAGACCCAGTACTTC. This codes for CSARSLAGKDGETQYF.

This clonotype was counted a few times. The chain joins TRBV20-1 to TRBJ2-7, with D maybe TRBD1 (6 bases). The CDR3 extends over 14 amino acids. The V gene lost 3 bases and the J gene lost 1 base, with 13 bases spanning the gap. CDR1 is DFQATT and CDR2 is SNEGSKA in the germline V gene (reference sequence). CDR3 in amino acids: CSASRGQNSYEQYF. Here the CDR3 DNA reads TGCAGTGCTAGCCGTGGACAGAATTCCTACGAGCAGTACTTC.

In this sample, this clonotype turned up many times. The rearrangement links TRBV12-3 or TRBV12-4 to TRBJ1-1, with D perhaps TRBD1 (5 bases). The germline V and J ends were trimmed by 3 bases and 1 base, with 9 bases remaining between them. The CDR3 length is 14 residues. CDR3 protein: CASSFDRTNTEAFF. Written as DNA, the CDR3 is TGTGCCAGCAGTTTCGACAGAACGAACACTGAAGCTTTCTTT.

The chain joins TRBV5-1 to TRBJ2-1; 9 bases map to TRBD1. Germline CDR1 reads SGHRS; CDR2 reads YFSETQ. The length of the CDR3 is 16 residues. With V trimmed by 4 bases and J by 8 bases, 13 bases remained unmatched. The CDR3 coding sequence is TGCGCCAGCAGCCCTAACGGGGACAGGGTCTCCTATGAGCAGTTCTTC. Its protein product is CASSPNGDRVSYEQFF.

The V gene is TRBV5-6, the J gene TRBJ2-3; no clear D gene. The CDR3 spans 13 residues. V shed 9 bases and J shed 6 bases, with 17 bases lying between them. CDR1 is SGHDT, CDR2 YYEEEE, per germline. The CDR3 loop reads CATSSALGDTQYF. The CDR3 region has the DNA TGTGCCACCTCGTCGGCCCTTGGGGATACGCAGTATTTT.

The chain is built from TRBV5-1 and TRBJ2-7; 9 bases map to TRBD2. The CDR3 is made up of 15 amino acids. V dropped 2 bases and J dropped 1; count of bases not matched to a gene: 4. CDR1 is SGHRS, CDR2 YFSETQ, per germline. Here the CDR3 DNA reads TGCGCCAGCAGCTTTTTGACTAGCGGATCCTACGAGCAGTACTTC. Translation: CASSFLTSGSYEQYF.

The chain uses TRBV29-1 and TRBJ2-3, with D possibly being TRBD1 (6 bases). Trimming took off 6 bases at V and 2 bases at J, with 12 bases between the two ends. Germline values: CDR1 SQVTM, CDR2 ANQGSEA. The CDR3 has 13 amino acids. CDR3 loop: CSVRGQSTDTQYF. The CDR3 coding sequence is TGCAGCGTGAGGGGACAATCCACAGATACGCAGTATTTT.

The table lists this clonotype with a few counts. The rearrangement uses TRBV20-1 and TRBJ1-2, with D perhaps TRBD1 (6 bases). Trimming pared 6 bases from V and 6 bases from J, leaving 23 bases between. CDR1 and CDR2 (germline): DFQATT, SNEGSKA (reference sequence). This CDR3 comprises 15 residues. CDR3 residues: CSASGQGMRSHGYTF. CDR3 sequence (DNA): TGCAGTGCGAGTGGGCAGGGGATGCGGTCTCATGGCTACACCTTC.

This clonotype was observed at least ten times. V gene TRBV12-3 or TRBV12-4 combines with J gene TRBJ2-1; TRBD2 matches 8 bases. Germline trimming cut 8 bases from V and 0 bases from J; bases unmatched to any gene: 3. This CDR3 spans 14 amino acids. The CDR3 DNA follows: TGTGCCAGCCGGGAGGGCCCCTCCTACAATGAGCAGTTCTTC. Its protein is CASREGPSYNEQFF.

In this sample, this clonotype turned up a few times. The rearrangement joins TRBV7-2 to TRBJ2-7; TRBD2 matches 7 bases. This CDR3 region has 15 residues. With 5 bases clipped from V and 3 bases from J, the junction kept 10 bases outside the gene matches. Germline CDR1 reads SGHTA; CDR2 reads FQGNSA. CDR3 nucleotides: TGTGCCAGCAGCCCGCGGTCGGGACTACTCTACGAGCAGTACTTC. Translated: CASSPRSGLLYEQYF.

This chain uses TRBV7-6 with TRBJ2-5; D remains ambiguous. CDR1 and CDR2 from the germline V gene are SGHVS and FNYEAQ. The germline V and J ends were trimmed by 5 bases and 5 bases, with 12 bases remaining between them. This CDR3 has 13 amino acids. DNA of the CDR3: TGTGCCAGCAGCCGCTTCGTGCTGGAGACCCAGTACTTC. Protein product: CASSRFVLETQYF.

This clonotype was found many times. The chain is built from TRBV12-3 or TRBV12-4 and TRBJ2-2; the D gene is possibly TRBD2 (5 bases). Trimming cost V 8 bases and J 6 bases, with 16 bases left between them. This CDR3 spans 14 amino acids. CDR3 sequence reads: CASGGGNLPGELFF. As DNA, the CDR3 is TGTGCCAGCGGAGGAGGAAACCTACCCGGGGAGCTGTTTTTT.

The chain combines TRBV5-1 with TRBJ2-2, with 11 bases lining up with TRBD2. The CDR3 has 16 amino acids. From germline, CDR1 is SGHRS and CDR2 YFSETQ. Losses at the gene ends were 4 bases for V and 2 bases for J; bases not matched to a gene: 4. CDR3 sequence: CASSPTSGGNTGELFF. The CDR3 DNA reads as TGCGCCAGCAGCCCTACTAGCGGGGGAAACACCGGGGAGCTGTTTTTT.